This T cell receptor beta chain was profiled in a study of T cells in Graves' hyperthyroidism and ophthalmopathy (dated by TCRdb to the late 2010s). Regarding the complete study: Peripheral blood was collected at initial diagnosis, before any treatment. TCR V-J signatures able to tell the groups apart were searched for in a discovery cohort of more than 90 patients, of whom over 40 had Graves' ophthalmopathy and roughly 59 had stable Graves' hyperthyroidism. Prospective prediction of ophthalmopathy was tested in an independent validation cohort consisting of some 18 hyperthyroidism patients and around 16 patients who later progressed to ophthalmopathy. The 75 to 100 discovery patients were randomly split 7:3 into training and test sets. Thyroid tissue and blood T-cell repertoires from about 6 Graves' hyperthyroidism patients were also compared in the study. After sampling, hyperthyroidism patients received methimazole starting at 30 mg daily, and ophthalmopathy patients received high-dose intravenous methylprednisolone. The paper describes TCR Vbeta CDR3 sequencing of around 130 peripheral blood samples, made up of roughly 45 ophthalmopathy patients, 70 to 75 hyperthyroidism patients and some 17 progressor patients.

At the junction V is shortened by 8 bases and J by 5 bases; bases outside the gene matches: 6. The CDR3 holds 14 amino acids from the cysteine to the phenylalanine. Just CDR3 DNA is preserved here, 42 bases in frame from base 1. Taken from the germline V gene, the CDR1 and CDR2 loops are ENHRY and SYGVKD. The paper as a whole reports these results and caveats: Sample size was not statistically predetermined, and blinding of investigators to group allocation was not performed. In validation, the model predicted progression to ophthalmopathy with around 71% sensitivity and 72.22% specificity, a median of approximately 6.7 months before onset. Most expanded thyroid clonotypes (frequency above 0.001) were also detected in blood, suggesting blood repertoires may reflect thyroid immune responses. A 13 V-J signature model separated ophthalmopathy from stable hyperthyroidism, with around 88% sensitivity and just under 84% specificity in cross-validation and 80%/75% in testing.

Hyperthyroidism patients were newly diagnosed, had a disease duration of under 2 months, and were aged 18 to 65 years. Any patient with an uncontrolled infection, another autoimmune disease, pregnancy or lactation was excluded. Diagnoses were based on clinical symptoms, serum thyroxine and TRAb, thyroid ultrasound and orbital computed tomography. Blood from progressor patients was collected at the time of first diagnosis with hyperthyroidism, before any ophthalmopathy symptoms had appeared. Ficoll-Paque density gradient centrifugation was used to isolate PBMCs from 8 to 10 ml of fresh peripheral blood. Progressor patients were initially diagnosed with Graves' hyperthyroidism and developed ophthalmopathy during follow-up. Trizol reagent was used to extract total RNA, and RNA quality was then checked on an Agilent 2100 Bioanalyzer. Many counts were recorded for this clonotype. There is no known antigen for this receptor. There are no base qualities to consult, and no much larger clone falls within one base.

The TCR beta CDR3 regions were amplified from RNA transcripts. For the first round of RT-PCR on the TCR CDR3, the HTBI primer set was used together with the Qiagen OneStep RT-PCR kit. The libraries were constructed in a second round of multiplex PCR and then size-selected and purified. Sequencing of the libraries was done on an Illumina HiSeq2000 using paired-end 100 bp reads. Per the authors' processing: SOAPnuke was used to process the raw data, with reads discarded if the reads contained adapters or uncalled bases, had a mean Phred below 15, or lacked an exact constant-primer or identifier match. COPE v1.2.5 was used to merge high-quality paired reads, and clonotypes were defined as unique nucleotide sequences. MiTCR v1.1 was used to align clonotypes to the IMGT TRBV, TRBD and TRBJ reference segments. The analysis was restricted to V-J combinations with a frequency above 0.0001, which together covered over 99% of the repertoires. The TCS score was defined as F50 (clonal expansion) divided by E x V (chaos), with BLOSUM62-based TCRdist calculated between CDR3 peptides within each V-J. Welch's t-statistics and random forest reduced roughly 540 V-J features to fewer than 15, which were used in a naive Bayes classifier (R e1071). TCRdb ran its own pipeline on the public reads, namely fastp trimming at Q25 and MiXCR clone calling, and kept in-frame beta chains. Rows are unified per CDR3 protein, each entry keeping the most common DNA and genes. TCRdb's processing, not the study's, gives the V and J calls here. The sample table records around 240,000 distinct CDR3 sequences; more than 14% of these occur just once. The ten top clones hold approximately 12% of the sample.

Recombination connected TRBV10-3 to TRBJ2-2, with 9 junctional bases fitting TRBD2. The receptor was derived from a woman in her forties with Graves' hyperthyroidism that later progressed to Graves' ophthalmopathy. Input material: blood. Here is the DNA: TGTGCCATCTCGCGGGAGGGCCGGACCGGGGAGCTGTTTTTT. The encoded protein is CAISREGRTGELFF.